This T cell receptor (beta chain) was found in a study of response to subunit inactivated influenza vaccine. Broader study findings: Each seasonal influenza vaccination recruits few new T cells, the authors suggested.

TCRdb reprocessed the RT-PCR reads via MiXCR and lists one record per CDR3 protein. The sample yields fewer than 200,000 distinct CDR3 sequences, around 9% seen once. With regard to this clonotype: The antigen remains unidentified.

Germline CDR1 reads LGHDT; CDR2 reads YNNKEL (reference sequence). Trimming took 4 bases from V and 3 from J; bases not matched to a gene: 5. The CDR3 has 15 residues. This TCR came from a man aged 45-65 years who received an inactivated influenza vaccine. The starting material was non-naive T cells sorted from PBMCs, obtained on the day of vaccination. The chain employs TRBV3-1 and TRBJ2-7; 11 positions match TRBD2. As DNA, the CDR3 is TGTGCCAGCAGCCGTGGGACTAGCGGATACTACGAGCAGTACTTC. It translates to CASSRGTSGYYEQYF.